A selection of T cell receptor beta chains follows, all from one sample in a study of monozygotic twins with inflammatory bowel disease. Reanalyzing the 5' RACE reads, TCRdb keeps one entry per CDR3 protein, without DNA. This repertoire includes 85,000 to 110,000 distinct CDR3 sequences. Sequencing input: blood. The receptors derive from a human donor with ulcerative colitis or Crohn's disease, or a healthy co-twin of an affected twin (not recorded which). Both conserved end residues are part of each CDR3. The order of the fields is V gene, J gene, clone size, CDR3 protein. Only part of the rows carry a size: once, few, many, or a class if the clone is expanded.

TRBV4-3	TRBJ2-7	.	CASSQGVGSYEQYF
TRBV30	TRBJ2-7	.	CAWSLDSYEQYF
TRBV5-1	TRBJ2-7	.	CASSTVLQGASEQYF
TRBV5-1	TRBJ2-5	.	CASSVGTTGETQYF
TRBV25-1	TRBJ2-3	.	CASSEYPNTQYF
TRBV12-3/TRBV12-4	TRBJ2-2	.	CASSLAGKVAGELFF
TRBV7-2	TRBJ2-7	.	CASSLTSGGGEQYF
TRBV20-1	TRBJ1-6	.	CSARARAGYNSPLHF
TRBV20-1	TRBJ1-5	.	CSARVRGRGQPQHF
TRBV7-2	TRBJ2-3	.	CASNQASGRSTDTQYF
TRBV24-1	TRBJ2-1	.	CATGATGGPGDYEQFF
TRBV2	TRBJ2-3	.	CASSLGQGNTDTQYF
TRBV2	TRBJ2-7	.	CASLGPGQGSYEQYF
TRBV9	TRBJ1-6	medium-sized	CASIRDPEPPLHF
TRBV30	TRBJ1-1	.	CAWSRQSEAFF
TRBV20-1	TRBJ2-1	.	CSARDFRGTDLNEQFF
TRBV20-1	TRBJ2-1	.	CSASEPTPGQFF
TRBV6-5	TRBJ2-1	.	CASSYSGGNSDEQFF
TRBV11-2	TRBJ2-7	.	CASSSGTRGAYEQYF
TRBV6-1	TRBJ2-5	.	CASSTGGGQQDTQYF
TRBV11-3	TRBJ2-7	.	CASSQGPAEGQSEQYF
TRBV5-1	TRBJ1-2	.	CASGRRGSGYTF
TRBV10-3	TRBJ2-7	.	CAISEKGTGGDGEQYF
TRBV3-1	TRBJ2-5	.	CASSLLSGRRETQYF
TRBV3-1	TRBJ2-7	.	CASSLGTVYEQYF
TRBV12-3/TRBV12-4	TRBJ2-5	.	CASSLVAGMQETQYF
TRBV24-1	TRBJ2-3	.	CATSDRGRFTDTQHF
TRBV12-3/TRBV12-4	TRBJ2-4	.	CASSLGTDLAKNIQYF
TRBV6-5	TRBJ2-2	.	CASSYDGQSANTGELFF
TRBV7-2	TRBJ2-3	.	CASRTRELTDTQYF
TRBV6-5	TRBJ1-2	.	CASSTGGGYTF
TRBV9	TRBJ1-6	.	CASSAPVGADYNSPLHF
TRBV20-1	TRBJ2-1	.	CSASRLAGFGEQFF
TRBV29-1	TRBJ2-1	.	CSVDRGDEQFF
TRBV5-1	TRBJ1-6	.	CASRDSMESPLHF
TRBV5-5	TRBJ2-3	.	CASSLRGSTDTQYF
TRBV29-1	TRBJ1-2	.	CSVYTGQGLSYGYTF
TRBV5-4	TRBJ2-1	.	CASSLVGGISYNEQFF
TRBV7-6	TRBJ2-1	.	CASRPSGKSSYNEQFF
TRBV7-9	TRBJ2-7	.	CASSQTGGIRGGF